The T cell receptor beta chain described here comes from a study of cytomegalovirus exposure and HLA in healthy donors. Study-level findings and limits: The likely origin of a cluster of highly shared sequence variants was a sequencing artifact. Earlier analysis found most TCR beta V segments productive about 87% or about 30% of the time. It has been reported that TCR beta sequences accurately predicted the HLA-A and HLA-B alleles of most subjects.

Concerning this clone itself: Its antigen is unknown. A read error may produce the germline difference seen at one junction end. This same CDR3 is encoded by further DNA sequences in the sample.

The germline CDR1 and CDR2 sequences are WNHNN and SYGVQD (reference sequence). CDR3 length: 14 residues. Both 60 Vbeta primers and 13 Jbeta primers went into the PCR. As handled by the study authors: A follow-up analysis tallied some 80 million unique TCR beta chains, 8.5 million to 14 million shared. TCRdb's copy holds only in-frame clones and misses some; the assay was immunoSEQ multiplex PCR. The V and J calls and clone size are taken from that table; D and trimming were inferred from the DNA. The repertoire holds 150,000 or so clones, with about three quarters as singletons. The sequence derives from a female donor in good health and CMV-seronegative. The genes are TRBV10-1 and TRBJ2-5; 8 bases match TRBD2. Sample: PBMCs. Written as DNA, the CDR3 is TGCGCCAGCAGTGAGCAAGCGGGGGCAGAGACTCAGTACTTC. Translated, it gives CASSEQAGAETQYF.